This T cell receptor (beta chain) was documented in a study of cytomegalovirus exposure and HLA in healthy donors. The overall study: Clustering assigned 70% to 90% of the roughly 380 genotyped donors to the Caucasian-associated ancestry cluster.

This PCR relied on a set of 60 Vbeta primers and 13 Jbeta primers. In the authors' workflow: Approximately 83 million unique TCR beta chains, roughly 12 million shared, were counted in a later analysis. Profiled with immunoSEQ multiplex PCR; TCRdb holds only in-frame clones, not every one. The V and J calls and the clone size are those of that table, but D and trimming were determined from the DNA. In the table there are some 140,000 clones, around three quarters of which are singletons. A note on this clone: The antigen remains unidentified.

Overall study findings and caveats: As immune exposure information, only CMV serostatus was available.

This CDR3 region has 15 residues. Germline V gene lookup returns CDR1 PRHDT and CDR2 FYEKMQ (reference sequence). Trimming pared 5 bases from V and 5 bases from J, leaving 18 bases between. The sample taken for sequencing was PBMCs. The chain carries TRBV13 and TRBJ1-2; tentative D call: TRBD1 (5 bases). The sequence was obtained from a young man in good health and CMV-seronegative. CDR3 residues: CASSPRLGAGYGYTF. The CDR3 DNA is TGTGCCAGCAGCCCCCGTTTAGGGGCTGGGTATGGCTACACCTTC.